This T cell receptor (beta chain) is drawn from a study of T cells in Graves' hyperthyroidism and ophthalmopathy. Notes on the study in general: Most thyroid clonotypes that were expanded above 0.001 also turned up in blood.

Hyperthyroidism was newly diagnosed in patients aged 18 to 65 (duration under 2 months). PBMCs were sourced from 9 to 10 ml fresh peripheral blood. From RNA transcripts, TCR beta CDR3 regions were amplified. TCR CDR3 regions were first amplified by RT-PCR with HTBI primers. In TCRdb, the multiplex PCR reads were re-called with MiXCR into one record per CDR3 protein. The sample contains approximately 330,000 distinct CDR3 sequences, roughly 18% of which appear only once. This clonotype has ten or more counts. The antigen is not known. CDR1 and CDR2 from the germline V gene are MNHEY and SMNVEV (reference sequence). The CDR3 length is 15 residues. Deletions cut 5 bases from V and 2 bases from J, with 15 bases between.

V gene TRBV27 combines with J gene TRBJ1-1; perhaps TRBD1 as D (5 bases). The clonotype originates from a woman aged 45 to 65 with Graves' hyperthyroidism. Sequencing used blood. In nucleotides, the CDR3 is TGTGCCAGCAGTACGGGACTTGTGCCTAACACTGAAGCTTTCTTT. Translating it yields CASSTGLVPNTEAFF.